This TCR beta chain was identified during a study of shared T cell receptors in the human thymus. TCRdb's table, derived via immunoSEQ multiplex PCR, lists solely in-frame clones and lacks some. The sample holds 500,000 to 850,000 clones; around 87% are singletons and the top ten take approximately 0.0097%. With 0 bases clipped from V and 3 bases from J, the junction kept 6 bases outside the gene matches. The germline gives CDR1 MGHRA, CDR2 YSYEKL. This CDR3 comprises 16 residues. The sample was also reused in another study, on human thymus T cells. That source adds: Healthy Finnish infants undergoing corrective surgery for congenital heart defects were used as donors.

The chain couples TRBV4-1 to TRBJ2-7, with 9 positions matching TRBD1. This receptor was obtained from a boy younger than two with a congenital heart defect. Sequenced input: thymocytes. The CDR3 DNA sequence: TGCGCCAGCAGCCAAGATTCTGGGACAGGGTTCTACGAGCAGTACTTC. It specifies CASSQDSGTGFYEQYF.